What follows describes a single TCR beta chain. These data come from a study of blood T cell repertoires in COVID-19. Background on the study: The cDNA or gDNA used as material had been derived from T cells, B-cell-depleted T cells, or PBMCs.

Assay used: immunoSEQ multiplex PCR; TCRdb lists only in-frame clones, some missing. The sample lists over 200,000 clones; approximately 81% were seen once. CDR3 length: 15 residues. The V gene's germline CDR1 is SGHTA and CDR2 FQGTGA. Germline trimming cut 5 bases from V and 4 bases from J; bases unmatched to any gene: 7. The sample was peripheral blood. The V call is TRBV7-3, the J call TRBJ2-2; 7 bases match TRBD1. The clonotype comes from a woman aged 80 or older with active or convalescent COVID-19. The CDR3 reads CASSTRQGSTGELFF. The CDR3 region has the DNA TGTGCCAGCAGCACCCGACAGGGTAGCACCGGGGAGCTGTTTTTT.